This entry lists 21 T cell receptor beta chains sequenced from one sample in a study of blood T cells in healthy people across ages. PCR was performed a second time for about 6 to 12 cycles using a sample-barcoded 5' primer and a J-beta primer mix. One entry per CDR3 protein results from TCRdb running MiXCR on the 5' RACE reads. Found here are 1,800,000 or so distinct CDR3 sequences, about two fifths of them singletons; the top ten hold 20% to 25%. Sequencing input: blood. The origin of the receptors is a human donor in good health.

This clonotype has only a few counts. The chain couples TRBV11-2 to TRBJ2-1, with TRBD1 matching 9 bases. From germline, CDR1 is SGHAT and CDR2 FQNNGV. Trimming at V came to 5 bases and at J to 7 bases, leaving 15 bases not matched to a gene. This CDR3 region has 17 residues. CDR3 nucleotide sequence: TGTGCCAGCAGCATGCGAAAATACCGGGACAGGGCGAATGAGCAGTTCTTC. This translates into CASSMRKYRDRANEQFF.

The chain couples TRBV10-2 to TRBJ1-1; D gene ambiguous. This CDR3 comprises 13 residues. The ends were cut back, 0 bases at V and 5 bases at J, with 7 bases in the middle. Per the germline V gene, CDR1 is WSHSY and CDR2 is SAAADI. The CDR3 reads CASSESFGTEAFF. As DNA, the CDR3 is TGCGCCAGCAGTGAGTCCTTTGGGACTGAAGCTTTCTTT.

The genes are TRBV7-2 and TRBJ2-1, with D unresolved. There are 12 residues in the CDR3. Germline CDR1 is SGHTA and CDR2 is FQGNSA. The V end was cut by 1 base, the J end by 9 bases, with 7 bases between. The CDR3 is CASSLVATEQFF. Written as DNA, the CDR3 is TGTGCCAGCAGCTTAGTGGCAACTGAGCAGTTCTTC.

This clonotype was picked up one time. The V gene is TRBV11-2, the J gene TRBJ1-2; no clear D gene. The CDR3 is made up of 14 amino acids. The V and J ends lost 2 bases and 4 bases respectively, with 11 bases between them. Germline CDR1 and CDR2: SGHAT and FQNNGV. In DNA, the CDR3 is TGTGCCAGCAGCTTAATTCGGAATAGCTATGGCTACACCTTC. Residues: CASSLIRNSYGYTF.

This clonotype was detected once. Compared with germline, one end of the junction differs, possibly owing to a read error. The chain couples TRBV6-2 or TRBV6-3 to TRBJ1-5; D ambiguous. This CDR3 has 15 residues. CDR1 is MNHEY, CDR2 SVGEGT, per germline. CDR3 protein: CTSSPPEAGRGPQHF. The CDR3 DNA reads TGTACCAGCAGCCCCCCCGAGGCAGGCCGGGGGCCCCAGCATTTT.

In this sample, this clonotype turned up once. The chain links TRBV19 to TRBJ1-2; 9 nucleotides agree with TRBD1. Germline loops: CDR1 LNHDA, CDR2 SQIVND (reference sequence). The ends lost 7 bases at V and 4 bases at J; junction bases unmatched: 10. The CDR3 is 15 residues long. CDR3 protein: CASNLRPGQGYGYTF. The CDR3 bases are TGTGCCAGTAACCTTCGCCCGGGACAGGGCTATGGCTACACCTTC.

The J gene is TRBJ2-2, the V gene TRBV20-1; no clear D gene. V lost 0 bases and J 4 bases, leaving 9 bases between the germline ends. CDR1 and CDR2 (germline): DFQATT, SNEGSKA (reference sequence). The CDR3 contains 14 residues. The DNA for the CDR3 is TGCAGTGCTAGAGAGAGTCCGGGCACCGGGGAGCTGTTTTTT. It translates to CSARESPGTGELFF.

This clonotype was found a few times. Its ends do not fully match the called genes, so a read error is possible. The rearrangement links TRBV20-1 to TRBJ2-7; D ambiguous. Germline CDR1 is DFQATT and CDR2 is SNEGSKA (reference sequence). The CDR3 runs to 15 residues. In DNA form, the CDR3 reads TGCAATGCTAGAGTCCCAGTGGGAAGCTCCTACGAGCAGTACTTC. It encodes CNARVPVGSSYEQYF.

This chain connects TRBV6-1 to TRBJ1-1; 12 bases line up with TRBD1. Germline loops: CDR1 MNHNS, CDR2 SASEGT. The trim removed 4 bases at V and 5 bases at J, leaving 14 bases unmatched. This CDR3 is built from 18 residues. The CDR3 is CASSAYPTGTGGETEAFF. The DNA of the CDR3 is TGTGCCAGCAGTGCCTACCCTACCGGGACAGGGGGCGAAACTGAAGCTTTCTTT.

This clonotype was observed a handful of times. The chain is built from TRBV4-3 and TRBJ2-1; 8 nucleotides agree with TRBD2. The CDR3 runs 14 residues. Germline CDR1 and CDR2: LGHNA and YSLEER. The V segment lost 3 bases and the J segment 6 bases; nucleotides outside the gene matches: 4. This CDR3 reads CASSHIRGGNEQFF. As DNA, the CDR3 is TGCGCCAGCAGCCATATTCGGGGGGGCAATGAGCAGTTCTTC.

The chain recombines TRBV12-3 or TRBV12-4 with TRBJ2-2; tentative D call: TRBD1 (6 bases). CDR3 length equals 13 residues. Trimming stripped 7 bases from V and 7 bases from J, with 13 bases between. DNA of the CDR3: TGTGCCAGCACCTACAGGGAGAACGGGGAGCTGTTTTTT. Protein sequence: CASTYRENGELFF.

The genes are TRBV29-1 and TRBJ1-2; D is unresolved. The CDR3 has 14 amino acids. Germline CDR1 is SQVTM and CDR2 is ANQGSEA. V was trimmed by 3 bases and J by 0 bases, leaving 11 bases between them. Here the CDR3 reads CSVEGWRSNYGYTF. CDR3 DNA sequence: TGCAGCGTTGAGGGATGGAGGTCTAACTATGGCTACACCTTC.

This clonotype has ten or more counts. The chain employs TRBV10-3 and TRBJ2-1; TRBD1 agrees at 7 bases. The V segment lost 10 bases and the J segment 8 bases; nucleotides outside the gene matches: 5. The CDR3 runs 11 residues. The germline V gene has CDR1 ENHRY and CDR2 SYGVKD. This chain's CDR3 is CATRQGDEQFF. CDR3 DNA sequence: TGTGCCACCAGACAGGGTGATGAGCAGTTCTTC.

The J gene is TRBJ2-7, the V gene TRBV3-1; D is uncertain. V lost 4 bases to trimming and J lost 7 bases, with 17 bases between them. CDR3 length equals 14 residues. Per germline, CDR1 LGHDT and CDR2 YNNKEL (reference sequence). This CDR3 is CASSPSSDLSEQYF. The DNA for the CDR3 is TGTGCCAGCAGCCCGTCCAGCGACCTTTCGGAGCAGTACTTC.

This clonotype was counted only a few times. The chain couples TRBV18 to TRBJ2-7; possibly TRBD2 for D (5 bases). The CDR3 contains 13 residues. Germline CDR1 KGHSH, CDR2 LQKENI. The germline V and J ends were trimmed by 0 bases and 6 bases, with 9 bases remaining between them. CDR3 bases: TGTGCCAGCTCACCACCTACTAGTTTCGAGCAGTACTTC. This encodes CASSPPTSFEQYF.

The chain uses TRBV28 and TRBJ2-1, with TRBD1 matching over 12 bases. V was pared by 8 bases and J by 8 bases, with 7 bases of the junction left unmatched. The CDR3 runs 14 residues. Germline lookup yields CDR1 MDHEN and CDR2 SYDVKM. CDR3 protein: CASWDRGRFHEQFF. The CDR3 DNA reads TGTGCCAGCTGGGACAGGGGGCGCTTCCATGAGCAGTTCTTC.

This clonotype has more than one count but fewer than ten. This CDR3 reads CASSLSGGYRGETQYF. CDR3 sequence (DNA): TGCGCCAGCAGCTTGTCGGGGGGATATCGAGGAGAGACCCAGTACTTC. The V call is TRBV5-1, the J call TRBJ2-5; 7 bases map to TRBD2. Germline CDR1 is SGHRS and CDR2 is YFSETQ. There are 16 residues in the CDR3. The ends lost 1 base at V and 4 bases at J; junction bases unmatched: 10.

The chain recombines TRBV20-1 with TRBJ2-4, with D perhaps TRBD1 (6 bases). The CDR3 consists of 12 residues. The germline CDR1 and CDR2 sequences are DFQATT and SNEGSKA (reference sequence). V gave up 6 bases and J gave up 8 bases, with 14 bases separating them. Written as DNA, the CDR3 is TGCAGTGCACCAGTACAGGGTTACATTCAGTACTTC. Translated, it gives CSAPVQGYIQYF.

Written as DNA, the CDR3 is TGTGCCAGCAGCTCTACTAGTACCGGGGAGCTGTTTTTT. Translated: CASSSTSTGELFF. V and J are TRBV7-1 and TRBJ2-2; D may be TRBD2 (5 bases). TRBV7-1 is flagged as an ORF with uncertain function. The CDR3 spans 13 residues. V dropped 3 bases and J dropped 5 bases, with 7 bases sitting between them.

This chain uses TRBV12-3 or TRBV12-4 with TRBJ2-5, with D possibly matching TRBD2 (6 bases). The J call may be mistaken, given a closer DNA end match to TRBJ2-7. The CDR3 sequence is 15 residues long. Here the CDR3 DNA reads TGTGCCAGCAGTTTAGGGTTGGAGGGTAGAGACGAGCAGTACTTC. Translating it yields CASSLGLEGRDEQYF.

The sample holds a few counts of this clonotype. The V call is TRBV18, the J call TRBJ2-7; 9 positions agree with TRBD1. This CDR3 has 16 amino acids. Germline V CDR1 and CDR2: KGHSH, LQKENI. V lost 2 bases and J lost 3; bases outside the gene matches: 8. The CDR3 protein is CASSPSGTGRIYEQYF. The DNA for the CDR3 is TGTGCCAGCTCACCATCTGGGACAGGGAGGATCTACGAGCAGTACTTC.